This T cell receptor (beta chain) was recorded in a study of metastatic and nonmetastatic thyroid tumors. Study overall: Where malignant and benign thyroid patients were concerned, repertoires were compared across blood and tumor or nodule tissue. Points from the study as a whole: The reported finding was significantly higher TCR beta diversity in malignant thyroid tumors relative to benign nodules, in blood and tumor.

Study processing details: A classifier of distant metastasis in papillary thyroid cancer was built from CDR3 differences (across clinicopathological groups). Using MiXCR, TCRdb re-called clones from the PCR reads. The V and J calls shown here were made by TCRdb, not taken from the authors' results. Altogether about 30,000 clones are present, 30% being singletons, with the ten largest covering around 28%. There are many counts of this clone. Its antigen is currently unknown. V was shortened by 4 bases and J by 2 bases, with 17 bases between the two germline ends. The CDR3 has 16 amino acids. CDR1 is SGHRS, CDR2 YFSETQ, per germline. Treatment of any kind had been given to no patient before thyroid surgery.

Sequencing was carried out using blood. This receptor was taken from a female donor with papillary thyroid cancer or a benign thyroid nodule (not recorded which). Some clones in this sample may be carry-over from other donors' samples. J is TRBJ2-3 and V is TRBV5-1; the D gene is possibly TRBD1 (6 bases). The CDR3: CASSIGRGTLTDTQYF. CDR3 DNA: TGCGCCAGCAGCATTGGTAGGGGGACCCTCACAGATACGCAGTATTTT.